This TCR beta chain was found in a study of blood T cell repertoires in COVID-19. Turning to the study itself: Sites in the United States, Italy and Spain provided acute and convalescent COVID-19 samples.

The table came from immunoSEQ multiplex PCR; TCRdb's copy has only in-frame clones and leaves some out. The sample yields some 200,000 clones, 80% seen once. After removal of 5 bases from V and 5 bases from J, the junction contained 15 bases not matched to a gene. Germline CDR1 is SGHTA and CDR2 is FQGTGA. CDR3 length equals 17 residues. The receptor's source is a woman between 40 and 55 years old with acute COVID-19. This chain connects TRBV7-3 to TRBJ1-1; 9 nucleotides agree with TRBD1. Sequencing was performed on PBMCs or T cells enriched from blood (not recorded which). This CDR3 reads CASSLHGQGRGRTEAFF. CDR3 bases: TGTGCCAGCAGCCTTCACGGACAGGGGAGAGGAAGGACTGAAGCTTTCTTT.